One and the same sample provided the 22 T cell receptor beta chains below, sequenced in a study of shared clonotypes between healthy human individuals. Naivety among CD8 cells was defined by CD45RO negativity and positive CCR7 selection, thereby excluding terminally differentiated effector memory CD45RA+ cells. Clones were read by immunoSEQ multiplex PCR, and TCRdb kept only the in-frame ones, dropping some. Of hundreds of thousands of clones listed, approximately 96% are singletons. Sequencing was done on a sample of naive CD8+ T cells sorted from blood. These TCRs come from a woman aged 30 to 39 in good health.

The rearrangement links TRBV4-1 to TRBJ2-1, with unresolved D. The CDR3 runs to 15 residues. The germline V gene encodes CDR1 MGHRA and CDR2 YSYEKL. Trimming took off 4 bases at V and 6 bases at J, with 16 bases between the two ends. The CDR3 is CASSPRVGFGNEQFF. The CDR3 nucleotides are TGCGCCAGCAGCCCAAGAGTAGGGTTTGGCAATGAGCAGTTCTTC.

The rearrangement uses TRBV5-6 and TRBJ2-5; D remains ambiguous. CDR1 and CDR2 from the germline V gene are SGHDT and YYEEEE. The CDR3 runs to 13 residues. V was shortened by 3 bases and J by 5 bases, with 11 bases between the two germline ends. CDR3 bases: TGTGCCAGCAGCTCGACACGCTCCGAGACCCAGTACTTC. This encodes CASSSTRSETQYF.

The CDR3 sequence: CASRTGGTEAFF. The CDR3 nucleotides are TGTGCCAGCAGGACAGGGGGCACTGAAGCTTTCTTT. This chain connects TRBV6-5 to TRBJ1-1, with 9 bases lining up with TRBD1. The germline gives CDR1 MNHEY, CDR2 SVGAGI. J gave up 4 bases and V 6 bases, and 0 bases lay outside the gene matches. This CDR3 has 12 amino acids.

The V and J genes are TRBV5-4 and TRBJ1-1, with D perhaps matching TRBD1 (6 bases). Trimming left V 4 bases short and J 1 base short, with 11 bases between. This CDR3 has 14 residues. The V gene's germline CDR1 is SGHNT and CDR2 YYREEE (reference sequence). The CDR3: CASSRGGTNTEAFF. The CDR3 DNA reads TGTGCCAGCAGCCGAGGGGGGACGAACACTGAAGCTTTCTTT.

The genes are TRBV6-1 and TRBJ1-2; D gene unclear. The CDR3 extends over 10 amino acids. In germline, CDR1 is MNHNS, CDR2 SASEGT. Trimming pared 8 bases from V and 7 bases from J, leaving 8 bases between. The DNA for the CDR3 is TGTGCCAGCCGGTTGAGTGGCTACACCTTC. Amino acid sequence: CASRLSGYTF.

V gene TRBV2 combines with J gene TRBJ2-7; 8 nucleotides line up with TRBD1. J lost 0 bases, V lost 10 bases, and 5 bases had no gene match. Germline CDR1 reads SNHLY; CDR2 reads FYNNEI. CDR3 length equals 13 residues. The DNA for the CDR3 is TGTGCCATTAGACAGGGGAGCTCCTACGAGCAGTACTTC. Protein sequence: CAIRQGSSYEQYF.

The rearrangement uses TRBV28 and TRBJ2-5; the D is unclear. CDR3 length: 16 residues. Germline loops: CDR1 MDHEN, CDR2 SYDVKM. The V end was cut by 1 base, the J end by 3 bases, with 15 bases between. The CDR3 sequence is CASSLFHPDGEETQYF. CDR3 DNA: TGTGCCAGCAGTTTATTCCATCCCGATGGGGAAGAGACCCAGTACTTC.

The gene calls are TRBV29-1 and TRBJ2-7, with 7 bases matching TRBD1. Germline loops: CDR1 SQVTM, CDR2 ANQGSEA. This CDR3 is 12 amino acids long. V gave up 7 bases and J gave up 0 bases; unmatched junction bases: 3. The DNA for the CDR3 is TGCAGCGGCGGACAGGACTCCTACGAGCAGTACTTC. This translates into CSGGQDSYEQYF.

The CDR3 reads CASSPGTARTYEQYF. As DNA, the CDR3 is TGTGCCAGCAGCCCCGGGACAGCAAGAACCTACGAGCAGTACTTC. The genes are TRBV6-5 and TRBJ2-7; TRBD1 aligns across 7 bases. J gave up 2 bases and V 6 bases, and 10 bases lay outside the gene matches. This CDR3 has 15 residues. Germline assignment: CDR1 MNHEY and CDR2 SVGAGI.

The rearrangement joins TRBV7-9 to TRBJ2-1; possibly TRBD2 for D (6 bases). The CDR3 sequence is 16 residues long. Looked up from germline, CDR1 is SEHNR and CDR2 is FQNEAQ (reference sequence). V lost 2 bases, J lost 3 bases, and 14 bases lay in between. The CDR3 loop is CASSLTSREYYNEQFF. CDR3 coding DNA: TGTGCCAGCAGCTTAACGTCGCGGGAATACTACAATGAGCAGTTCTTC.

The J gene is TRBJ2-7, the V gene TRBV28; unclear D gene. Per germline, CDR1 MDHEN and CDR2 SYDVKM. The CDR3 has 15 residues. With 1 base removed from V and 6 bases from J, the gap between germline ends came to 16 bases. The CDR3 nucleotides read TGTGCCAGCAGTTTATCTGGACCGCTAACCCCCGAGCAGTACTTC. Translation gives CASSLSGPLTPEQYF.

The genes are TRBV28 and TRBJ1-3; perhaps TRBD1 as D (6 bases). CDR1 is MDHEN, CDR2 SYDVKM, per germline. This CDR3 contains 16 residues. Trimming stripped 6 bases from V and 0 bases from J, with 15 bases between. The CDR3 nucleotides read TGTGCCAGCAGATTAAAGGGGGAATTCTCTGGAAACACCATATATTTT. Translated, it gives CASRLKGEFSGNTIYF. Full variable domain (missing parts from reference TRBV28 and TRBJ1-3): DVKVTQSSRYLVKRTGEKVFLECVQDMDHENMFWYRQDPGLGLRLIYFSYDVKMKEKGDIPEGYSVSREKKERFSLILESASTNQTSMYLCASRLKGEFSGNTIYFGEGSWLTVV.

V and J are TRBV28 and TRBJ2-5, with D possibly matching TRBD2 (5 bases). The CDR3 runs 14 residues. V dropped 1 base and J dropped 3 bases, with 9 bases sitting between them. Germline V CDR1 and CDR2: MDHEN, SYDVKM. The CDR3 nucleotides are TGTGCCAGCAGTTTATTTGTCGGGGAAGAGACCCAGTACTTC. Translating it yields CASSLFVGEETQYF.

The CDR3 region is CASSPGGTSTDTQYF. CDR3 coding DNA: TGTGCCAGCAGCCCCGGGGGTACTAGCACAGATACGCAGTATTTT. The chain recombines TRBV7-3 with TRBJ2-3; tentatively, D is TRBD2 (6 bases). The CDR3 has 15 amino acids. Trimming shortened V by 5 bases and J by 0 bases, and 12 bases separated the two germline ends. Germline CDR1 is SGHTA and CDR2 is FQGTGA.

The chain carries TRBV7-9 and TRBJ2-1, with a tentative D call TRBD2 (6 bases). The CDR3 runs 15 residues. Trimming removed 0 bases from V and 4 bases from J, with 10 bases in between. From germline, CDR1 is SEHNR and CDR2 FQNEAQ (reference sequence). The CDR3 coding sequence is TGTGCCAGCAGCTTAGCTAGCGGAGCATACAATGAGCAGTTCTTC. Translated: CASSLASGAYNEQFF.

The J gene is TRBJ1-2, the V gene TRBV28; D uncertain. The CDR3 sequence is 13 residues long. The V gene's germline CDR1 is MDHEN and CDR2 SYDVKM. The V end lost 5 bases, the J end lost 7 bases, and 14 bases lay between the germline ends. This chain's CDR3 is CASSRLEGRGYTF. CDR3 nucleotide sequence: TGTGCCAGCAGTCGGCTAGAGGGCCGTGGCTACACCTTC.

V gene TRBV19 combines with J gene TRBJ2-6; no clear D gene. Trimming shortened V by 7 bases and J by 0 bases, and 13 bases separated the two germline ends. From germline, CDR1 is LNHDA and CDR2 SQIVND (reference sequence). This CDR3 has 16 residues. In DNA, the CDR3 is TGTGCCAGTATGGGGTCCCGCGACTCTGGGGCCAACGTCCTGACTTTC. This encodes CASMGSRDSGANVLTF.

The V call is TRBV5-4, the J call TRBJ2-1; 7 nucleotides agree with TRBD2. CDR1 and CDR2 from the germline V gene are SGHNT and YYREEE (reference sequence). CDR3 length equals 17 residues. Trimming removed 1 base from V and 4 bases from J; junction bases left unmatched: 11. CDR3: CASSLSAVDSGYNEQFF. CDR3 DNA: TGTGCCAGCAGCTTGTCAGCGGTGGATAGCGGGTACAATGAGCAGTTCTTC.

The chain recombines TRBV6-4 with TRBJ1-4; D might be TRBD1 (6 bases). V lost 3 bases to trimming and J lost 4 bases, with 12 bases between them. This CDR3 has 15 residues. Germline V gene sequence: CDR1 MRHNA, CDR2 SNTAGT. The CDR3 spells CASSDWGAFNEKLFF. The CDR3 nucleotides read TGTGCCAGCAGTGATTGGGGGGCGTTTAATGAAAAACTGTTTTTT.

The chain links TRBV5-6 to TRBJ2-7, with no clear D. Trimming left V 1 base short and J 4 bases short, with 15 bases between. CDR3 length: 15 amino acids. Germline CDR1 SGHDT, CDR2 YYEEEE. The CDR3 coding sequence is TGTGCCAGCAGCTTGCGGACGACCAGGATTTACGAGCAGTACTTC. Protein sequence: CASSLRTTRIYEQYF.

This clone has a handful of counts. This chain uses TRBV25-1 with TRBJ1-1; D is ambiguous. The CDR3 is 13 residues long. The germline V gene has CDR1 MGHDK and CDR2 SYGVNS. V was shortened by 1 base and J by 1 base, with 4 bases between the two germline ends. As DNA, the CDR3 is TGTGCCAGCAGTGAATGGGGGAACACTGAAGCTTTCTTT. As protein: CASSEWGNTEAFF.

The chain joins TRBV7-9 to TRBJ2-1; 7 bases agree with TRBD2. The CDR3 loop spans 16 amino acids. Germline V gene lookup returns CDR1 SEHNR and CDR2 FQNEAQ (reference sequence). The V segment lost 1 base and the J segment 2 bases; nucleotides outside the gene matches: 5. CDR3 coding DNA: TGTGCCAGCAGCTTAGGGGCCGGGGGGACCTACAATGAGCAGTTCTTC. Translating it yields CASSLGAGGTYNEQFF.